This note documents a single T cell receptor (beta chain) sequence. Its antigen is currently not known. No base quality information exists; no much larger clone differs at one position. The data were taken from a study of blood T cells in healthy people across ages (dated by TCRdb to the mid-2010s). Regarding the study in general: In model experiments, roughly one uniquely barcoded TCR beta cDNA molecule per two T cells was captured by template switching. Donors of different ages were randomly distributed across sequencing lanes to avoid experimental bias. Using deep sequencing normalized with unique cDNA molecular identifiers, the study measured how TCR beta repertoire diversity changes with age. The donors were divided into four age groups: young (average around 16 years), middle-aged (about 40), aged (roughly 66) and long-lived (approximately 74). For two donors (one aged 18 to 29 and one aged 80 or older), the study analyzed two additional independent replicas of 1 million unique cDNA reads from the same blood draw. Study-wide findings and limitations: Observed TCR beta diversity correlated strongly with the percentage of naive T cells measured by flow cytometry. As age increased, observed TCR beta diversity per million T cells dropped in a roughly linear way, and a significant reduction was already evident by age approximately 40. The long-lived group showed more naive CD4+ T cells, fewer expanded clones and increased TCR diversity than the aged group, suggesting age selection. Total diversity estimates from one million sequenced T cells were considered lower bounds and underestimates. Because donor CMV infection status was unknown, age-related changes in expanded clonotypes were potentially confounded. Since profiling was done on bulk unsorted PBMCs, naive and antigen-experienced compartments could not be conclusively compared.

Systemically healthy Caucasian individuals from Russia, around 38 in total and aged about 6 to 90 years, were included as donors. Each donor gave roughly 11 milliliters of peripheral blood, drawn into EDTA-treated Vacutainer tubes. Ficoll-Paque density-gradient centrifugation was used to isolate PBMCs, with at least 7 million per sample. Total RNA was extracted from PBMCs with Trizol reagent, with at least 5 micrograms obtained per sample. The percentages of naive CD45RAhigh/CD27high T cells were determined by flow cytometry on a PBMC aliquot from every donor. Library generation was performed with 5' RACE. Sequencing was carried out with an Illumina HiSeq 2500. A second roughly 7 to 11 cycle PCR used a sample-barcoded 5' primer and a J-beta primer mix. A template-switch 5' adaptor carrying 12 random nucleotides introduced a unique molecular identifier onto each TCR beta cDNA molecule. Each sample yielded at least 2.5 million CDR3-containing paired-end reads. All of the RNA was converted into first-strand cDNA using the Mint cDNA synthesis kit, with a TRBC-specific oligonucleotide serving as the primer. Following uracil-DNA glycosylase treatment, a first 18-cycle PCR with universal primers M1SS and BC2_uni_R was performed on all cDNA. In the authors' own workflow: Each sample was normalized by randomly selecting 1 million high-quality reads, each carrying a distinct molecular identifier. Reads with shared molecular identifiers were discarded instead of being binned into consensus sequences. MiTCR, set to a Q25 quality threshold and the strictest error-elimination algorithm, was used for CDR3 identification, clonotype clustering and error correction. A nonparametric unseen species model using Euler transformation provided a lower-bound estimate of total TCR beta diversity. TCRdb cleaned the public reads at Q25 with fastp, built clones with MiXCR and kept in-frame beta chains. A single entry per CDR3 protein holds the most common genes and DNA from its merged rows. The V and J calls reflect TCRdb's pipeline rather than the authors' work. The sample data list over 700,000 distinct CDR3 sequences, and roughly 53% of these were observed just once. Jointly, the top ten make up under 50% of the sample.

Spanning cysteine to phenylalanine, the CDR3 consists of 15 amino acids. CDR3 DNA only is kept here, 45 bases in frame from base 1. Unmatched junction bases come to 16, with V trimmed by 2 bases and J by 14 bases. The chain was built from TRBV12-3 or TRBV12-4 and TRBJ2-3; TRBD1 matches 7 bases in the middle. This sequence originates from a man older than 75 in good health. Sequencing was performed on blood. The nucleotides are TGTGCCAGCAGTTTAATAGGGGGCGCAGACAGATACGCGTATTTT. This yields the protein CASSLIGGADRYAYF.